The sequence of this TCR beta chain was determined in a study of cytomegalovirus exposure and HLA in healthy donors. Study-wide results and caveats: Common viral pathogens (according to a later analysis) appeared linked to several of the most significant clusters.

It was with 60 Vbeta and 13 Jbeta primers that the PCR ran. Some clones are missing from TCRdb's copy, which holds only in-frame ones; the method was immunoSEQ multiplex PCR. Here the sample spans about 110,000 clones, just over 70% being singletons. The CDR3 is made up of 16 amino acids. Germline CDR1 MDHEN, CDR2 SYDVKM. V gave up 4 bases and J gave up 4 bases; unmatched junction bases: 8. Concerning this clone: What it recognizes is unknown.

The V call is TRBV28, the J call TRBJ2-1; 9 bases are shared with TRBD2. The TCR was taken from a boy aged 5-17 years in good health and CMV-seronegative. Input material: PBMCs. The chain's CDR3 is CASSSLGGGVYNEQFF. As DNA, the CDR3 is TGTGCCAGCAGTTCCCTAGGCGGGGGGGTTTACAATGAGCAGTTCTTC.